This T cell receptor (beta chain) emerged from a study of T cell responses to AZD1222 COVID-19 vaccine. Clones were sequenced by immunoSEQ multiplex PCR, and TCRdb holds only the in-frame ones, with some missing. The sample contains 75,000 to 100,000 clones, roughly 84% of which appear only once. This clone turned up a few times. This CDR3 is 13 amino acids long. Deletions cut 0 bases from V and 6 bases from J, with 7 bases between. CDR1 is MNHEY, CDR2 SVGAGI, per germline. The sequencing used peripheral blood, collected on day 0 of AZD1222 vaccination. The rearrangement joins TRBV6-5 to TRBJ2-3, with no clear D. This TCR derives from an adult in good health. CDR3 sequence reads: CASSYSMRDTQYF. The CDR3 nucleotides read TGTGCCAGCAGTTACTCGATGAGGGATACGCAGTATTTT.